This T cell receptor (beta chain) is drawn from a study of blood T cells in healthy people across ages. Study-wide findings and caveats: Significant beta diversity loss was already apparent by age about 39, declining roughly linearly.

Isolation of PBMCs gave at least 7 million cells per sample. The second PCR ran about 6 to 12 cycles with a sample-barcoded 5' primer and J-beta primers. From each sample, at least 3 million paired-end reads containing CDR3 were obtained. One entry per CDR3 protein, called by TCRdb with MiXCR from the 5' RACE reads. The sample gives approximately 790,000 distinct CDR3 sequences, around 62% of which show up once; about 27% is in the top ten. Trimming cost V 5 bases and J 10 bases, with 21 bases left between them. Germline V lookup: CDR1 SEHNR, CDR2 FQNEAQ (reference sequence). The CDR3 runs to 15 residues. A note on this clonotype: Its specificity is not known.

This chain joins TRBV7-9 and TRBJ2-1; maybe TRBD1 (7 bases). The clonotype originates from a man aged 25-45 years in good health. Material: blood. CDR3: CASSLRTGGVGEQFF. The CDR3 DNA is TGTGCCAGCAGCCTCCGGACAGGAGGGGTGGGGGAGCAGTTCTTC.